This passage covers 19 T cell receptor beta chains from one sample sequenced in a study of OX40 agonist ivuxolimab in advanced cancers. Assay used: immunoSEQ multiplex PCR; TCRdb lists only in-frame clones, some missing. The sample holds tens of thousands of clones; about 84% are singletons and the top ten take under 30%. The input for sequencing was CD4+ or CD8+ T cells sorted from blood, taken in a trial of the OX40 agonist ivuxolimab. The receptor set was obtained from an adult with an advanced solid tumor such as melanoma, head and neck, liver or kidney cancer.

The V gene is TRBV18, the J gene TRBJ2-1; 9 positions match TRBD2. The length of the CDR3 is 16 residues. The germline gives CDR1 KGHSH, CDR2 LQKENI. Trimming at V came to 4 bases and at J to 3 bases, leaving 7 bases not matched to a gene. The CDR3 bases are TGTGCCAGCTCACGGGGACTAGCCTTAAACTACAATGAGCAGTTCTTC. This translates into CASSRGLALNYNEQFF.

This chain uses TRBV5-5 with TRBJ1-1; tentative D call: TRBD1 (6 bases). Germline V CDR1 and CDR2: SGHKS, YYEKEE (reference sequence). V shed 4 bases and J shed 7 bases, with 14 bases lying between them. This CDR3 is 13 amino acids long. The CDR3 loop is CASSVWGLDEAFF. CDR3 bases: TGTGCCAGCAGCGTGTGGGGGCTTGATGAAGCTTTCTTT.

This chain joins TRBV14 and TRBJ2-2, with D maybe TRBD1 (5 bases). Germline CDR1 is SGHDN and CDR2 is FVKESK. The CDR3 totals 16 residues. V dropped 2 bases and J dropped 3 bases, with 13 bases sitting between them. This CDR3 reads CASSQIPARDTGELFF. The CDR3, as DNA: TGTGCCAGCAGCCAAATCCCGGCCAGGGACACCGGGGAGCTGTTTTTT. The whole variable domain, remainder taken from reference TRBV14 and TRBJ2-2, is EAGVTQFPSHSVIEKGQTVTLRCDPISGHDNLYWYRRVMGKEIKFLLHFVKESKQDESGMPNNRFLAERTGGTYSTLKVQPAELEDSGVYFCASSQIPARDTGELFFGEGSRLTVL.

The J gene is TRBJ2-3, the V gene TRBV19, with 13 bases identical to TRBD2. Germline CDR1 LNHDA, CDR2 SQIVND (reference sequence). This CDR3 is 18 amino acids long. Unmatched junction bases numbered 5, after V lost 1 base and J lost 1 base. The CDR3 region has the DNA TGTGCCAGTAGTATAGTGGGACTAGCGGGATCGGGCACAGATACGCAGTATTTT. Translated: CASSIVGLAGSGTDTQYF.

The chain uses TRBV4-1 and TRBJ1-5; the D gene is possibly TRBD1 (6 bases). The CDR3 is made up of 17 amino acids. Looked up from germline, CDR1 is MGHRA and CDR2 is YSYEKL. Between the trimmed V and J ends, which lost 2 bases and 0 bases, there was a span of 14 bases. The DNA for the CDR3 is TGCGCCAGCAGCCAATCCGACAGGCAATATAGCAATCAGCCCCAGCATTTT. This translates into CASSQSDRQYSNQPQHF.

The chain is built from TRBV4-2 and TRBJ2-5, with D tentatively TRBD1 or TRBD2 (5 bases each). CDR3 length: 15 amino acids. Germline loops: CDR1 LGHNA, CDR2 YNFKEQ. The V end lost 2 bases, the J end lost 3 bases, and 13 bases lay between the germline ends. The CDR3 coding sequence is TGTGCCAGCAGCCAAACTAGGGCAGGGAAAGAGACCCAGTACTTC. It yields the protein CASSQTRAGKETQYF.

The chain employs TRBV27 and TRBJ2-1, with D perhaps TRBD1 (6 bases). Trimming stripped 6 bases from V and 8 bases from J, with 14 bases between. The CDR3 length is 13 residues. CDR1 is MNHEY and CDR2 is SMNVEV in the germline V gene (reference sequence). The CDR3 DNA reads TGTGCCAGCAGCCTCGGCAGGGGCTATGAGCAGTTCTTC. This encodes CASSLGRGYEQFF.

The genes are TRBV14 and TRBJ2-3; 8 nucleotides align to TRBD2. The ends lost 1 base at V and 2 bases at J; junction bases unmatched: 8. The CDR3 totals 17 residues. CDR1 is SGHDN and CDR2 is FVKESK in the germline V gene. The CDR3 nucleotides are TGTGCCAGCAGCCAAGGACGAAGCGGGGGATACACAGATACGCAGTATTTT. Its protein is CASSQGRSGGYTDTQYF.

The V gene is TRBV4-2, the J gene TRBJ2-7; perhaps TRBD1 as D (7 bases). The CDR3 runs 15 residues. The V and J ends lost 1 base and 2 bases respectively, with 12 bases between them. The V gene's germline CDR1 is LGHNA and CDR2 YNFKEQ. The CDR3 nucleotides are TGTGCCAGCAGCCAAGGCGGGACAGCCCCCTACGAGCAGTACTTC. Translation: CASSQGGTAPYEQYF.

This clone was seen a few times. The gene calls are TRBV6-6 and TRBJ1-5; the D gene is possibly TRBD1 (6 bases). This CDR3 comprises 14 residues. CDR1 is MNHNY and CDR2 is SVGAGI in the germline V gene (reference sequence). V dropped 6 bases and J dropped 2 bases, with 11 bases sitting between them. Written as DNA, the CDR3 is TGTGCCAGCAGGGCACAGGGTGGCAATCAGCCCCAGCATTTT. Residues: CASRAQGGNQPQHF.

The gene calls are TRBV19 and TRBJ1-1; D gene uncertain. In germline, CDR1 is LNHDA, CDR2 SQIVND (reference sequence). V lost 4 bases, J lost 6 bases, and 9 bases lay in between. The CDR3 spans 12 residues. The CDR3, as DNA: TGTGCCAGTAGTAAGGGTGGCCCTGAAGCTTTCTTT. Protein: CASSKGGPEAFF.

The DNA of the CDR3 is TGTGCCAGCAGCGTAGAGGGCGGGAGTTACGAGCAGTACTTC. It yields the protein CASSVEGGSYEQYF. The J gene is TRBJ2-7, the V gene TRBV9, with TRBD2 identical over 7 bases. The CDR3 contains 14 residues. Germline V gene data show CDR1 as SGDLS and CDR2 as YYNGEE. V gave up 0 bases and J gave up 4 bases; unmatched junction bases: 4.

The chain carries TRBV19 and TRBJ1-1; D unresolved. V shed 5 bases and J shed 1 base, with 5 bases lying between them. Per germline, CDR1 LNHDA and CDR2 SQIVND (reference sequence). The CDR3 contains 12 residues. The CDR3 loop reads CASSLGNTEAFF. The CDR3, as DNA: TGTGCCAGTAGTTTGGGGAACACTGAAGCTTTCTTT.

The chain is built from TRBV11-2 and TRBJ2-3; D not certain. Germline CDR1 and CDR2: SGHAT and FQNNGV. This CDR3 contains 16 residues. The V end lost 5 bases, the J end lost 6 bases, and 21 bases lay between the germline ends. For the CDR3, the DNA is TGTGCCAGCAGCCAAACCCGGCTAGACCTTTGGGATACGCAGTATTTT. Amino acids: CASSQTRLDLWDTQYF.

V is TRBV7-8 and J is TRBJ2-1, with D possibly matching TRBD1 (5 bases). Trimming shortened V by 6 bases and J by 7 bases, and 7 bases separated the two germline ends. The CDR3 has 11 amino acids. Germline-derived CDR1 and CDR2 are SGHVS and FQNEAQ. The CDR3 bases are TGTGCCAGCAGAGGGGTGAATGAGCAGTTCTTC. Its protein product is CASRGVNEQFF.

The chain combines TRBV4-1 with TRBJ1-2; D unresolved. Germline loops: CDR1 MGHRA, CDR2 YSYEKL. The CDR3 loop spans 14 amino acids. The V end lost 5 bases, the J end lost 3 bases, and 13 bases lay between the germline ends. The CDR3 DNA reads TGCGCCAGCAGCTCTTTTTGGGGAGACTATGGCTACACCTTC. It translates to CASSSFWGDYGYTF.

The rearrangement uses TRBV6-1 and TRBJ2-7, with D perhaps TRBD2 (5 bases). Germline CDR1 is MNHNS and CDR2 is SASEGT. This CDR3 is built from 12 residues. V lost 8 bases and J 4 bases, leaving 12 bases between the germline ends. CDR3 sequence reads: CASEVGEYEQYF. Here the CDR3 DNA reads TGTGCCAGCGAAGTCGGGGAGTACGAGCAGTACTTC.

The V call is TRBV2, the J call TRBJ2-7; D is unclear. The CDR3 spans 12 residues. CDR1 is SNHLY, CDR2 FYNNEI, per germline. The germline V and J ends were trimmed by 3 bases and 1 base, with 4 bases remaining between them. CDR3 coding DNA: TGTGCCAGCAGTGACCAATCCTACGAGCAGTACTTC. It translates to CASSDQSYEQYF. Looking up the rest from reference TRBV2 and TRBJ2-7 gives the full variable domain: EPEVTQTPSHQVTQMGQEVILRCVPISNHLYFYWYRQILGQKVEFLVSFYNNEISEKSEIFDDQFSVERPDGSNFTLKIRSTKLEDSAMYFCASSDQSYEQYFGPGTRLTVT.

The rearrangement uses TRBV6-4 and TRBJ2-3; 7 bases line up with TRBD2. Germline V gene lookup returns CDR1 MRHNA and CDR2 SNTAGT. This CDR3 is 15 amino acids long. V dropped 2 bases and J dropped 1; count of bases not matched to a gene: 3. The CDR3 region has the DNA TGTGCCAGCAGTGACACAGGACTAGGCACAGATACGCAGTATTTT. Translation gives CASSDTGLGTDTQYF.